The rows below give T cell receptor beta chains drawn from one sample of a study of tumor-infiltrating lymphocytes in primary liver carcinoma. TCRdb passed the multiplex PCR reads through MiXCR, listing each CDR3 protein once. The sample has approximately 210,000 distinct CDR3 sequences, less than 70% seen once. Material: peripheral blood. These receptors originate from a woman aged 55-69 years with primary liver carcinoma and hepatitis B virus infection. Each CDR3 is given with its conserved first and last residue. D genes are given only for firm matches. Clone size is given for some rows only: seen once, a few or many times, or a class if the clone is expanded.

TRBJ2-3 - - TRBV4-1 CASSQAVRRDKNQPQYF TGCGCCAGCAGCCAAGCCGTACGCCGGGACAAAAATCAGCCTCAGTATTTT
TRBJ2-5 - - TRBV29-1 CCAPGFRHETQYF TGCTGTGCCCCAGGGTTTAGGCATGAGACCCAGTACTTC
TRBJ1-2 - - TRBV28 CASSARDLTNNGYTF TGTGCCAGCAGTGCTAGGGATCTCACGAATAATGGCTACACCTTC
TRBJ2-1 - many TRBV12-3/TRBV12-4 CASSRQHEQFF TGTGCCAGCAGTCGACAGCATGAGCAGTTCTTC
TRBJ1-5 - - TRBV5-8 CASSLKQGCSAKPQHF TGTGCCAGCAGCTTGAAGCAGGGCTGTTCCGCGAAGCCCCAGCATTTT
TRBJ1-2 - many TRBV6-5 CASSPTAPRTYTF TGTGCCAGCAGCCCGACAGCGCCCCGGACCTACACCTTC
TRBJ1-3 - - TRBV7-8 CASSSRGLTVYFGNTIYF TGTGCCAGCAGCTCCCGAGGACTGACAGTTTACTTTGGAAACACCATATATTTT
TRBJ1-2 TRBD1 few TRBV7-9 CASSPQGDYGYTF TGTGCCAGCAGCCCTCAGGGGGACTATGGCTACACCTTC
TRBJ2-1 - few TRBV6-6 CASSYFRQKGGNEQFF TGTGCCAGCAGTTACTTCAGACAGAAGGGTGGCAATGAGCAGTTCTTC
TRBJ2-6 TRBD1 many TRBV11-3 CASSLDRGYGANVLTF TGTGCCAGCAGCTTAGACAGGGGGTACGGGGCCAACGTCCTGACTTTC
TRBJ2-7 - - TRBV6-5 CACRYSTETGSYEQYF TGTGCATGCAGATACTCGACGGAGACAGGCTCCTACGAGCAGTACTTC
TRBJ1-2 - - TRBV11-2 CAGSLAGTGPYGYTF TGTGCCGGCAGCTTAGCCGGAACAGGGCCCTATGGTTACACCTTC
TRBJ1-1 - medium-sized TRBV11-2 CASSLYGNTEAFF TGTGCCAGCAGCTTATACGGGAACACTGAAGCTTTCTTT
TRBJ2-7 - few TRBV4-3 CTSSQGGGEQYF TGCACCAGCAGCCAGGGAGGGGGAGAGCAGTACTTC
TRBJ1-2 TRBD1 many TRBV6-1 CASRDRGFLGYTF TGTGCCAGCCGGGACAGGGGGTTCTTAGGCTACACCTTC
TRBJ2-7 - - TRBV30 CAWSRGLAYEQYF TGTGCCTGGAGTCGGGGGTTGGCCTACGAGCAGTACTTC
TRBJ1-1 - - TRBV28 CASSLGGALRTEAFF TGTGCCAGCAGTCTTGGGGGGGCGCTGAGGACTGAAGCTTTCTTT
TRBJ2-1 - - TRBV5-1 CASSLLGVSYNVQFF TGCGCCAGCAGCTTGTTGGGGGTCTCCTACAATGTGCAGTTCTTC
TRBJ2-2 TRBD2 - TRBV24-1 CATSELLAGVGTGKLFF TGTGCCACCAGTGAATTACTAGCGGGAGTAGGAACCGGGAAGCTGTTTTTT
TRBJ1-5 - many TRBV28 CASRLDSNQPQHF TGTGCCAGCCGGCTTGATAGCAATCAGCCCCAGCATTTT
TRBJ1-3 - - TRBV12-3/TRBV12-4 CASSLGRGPGNTIYF TGTGCCAGCAGTTTAGGCAGGGGACCTGGAAACACCATATATTTT
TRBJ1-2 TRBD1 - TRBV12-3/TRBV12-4 CVSSLVDRGLNGYTF TGTGTAAGCAGTTTAGTGGACAGGGGATTAAATGGCTACACCTTC
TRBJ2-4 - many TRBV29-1 CSAVQGLPIKNIQYF TGCAGCGCCGTACAGGGTCTACCTATCAAAAACATTCAGTACTTC
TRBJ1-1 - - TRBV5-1 CASTWSGIGNTEVFF TGTGCCAGCACCTGGTCAGGTATCGGGAACACTGAAGTTTTCTTT
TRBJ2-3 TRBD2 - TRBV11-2 CASSFSGPKYTQYF TGTGCCAGCAGCTTTAGCGGGCCCAAATATACGCAGTATTTT
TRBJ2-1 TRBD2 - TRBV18 CASSPDGRPRDEQFF TGTGCCAGCTCACCAGACGGGAGGCCAAGGGATGAGCAGTTCTTC
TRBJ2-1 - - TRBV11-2 CASSDGTVDYNERFF TGTGCCAGCAGTGACGGGACAGTGGACTACAATGAGCGGTTCTTC
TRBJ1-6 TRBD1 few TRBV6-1 CASSQGGYSLPLHF TGTGCCAGCAGTCAGGGGGGGTACAGTTTACCCCTCCACTTT
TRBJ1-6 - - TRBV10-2 CASRETVSESPLHF TGCGCCAGCAGGGAGACCGTATCGGAATCACCCCTCCATTTT
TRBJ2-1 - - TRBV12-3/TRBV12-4 CVSRRNRGNEQFF TGTGTCAGCCGGAGGAACCGCGGCAATGAGCAGTTCTTC
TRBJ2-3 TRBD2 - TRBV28 CASLKSGTGSDTQYF TGTGCCAGCCTAAAGAGCGGGACGGGCTCAGATACGCAGTATTTT
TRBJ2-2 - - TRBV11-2 CGSSSRVMGELFF TGTGGCAGCAGCTCCAGGGTGATGGGGGAGCTGTTTTTT
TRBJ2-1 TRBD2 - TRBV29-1 CNVTEPTSELYNEQFF TGCAACGTCACAGAACCCACTAGCGAATTATACAATGAGCAGTTCTTC
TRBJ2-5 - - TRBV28 CASSLQRRFIETQYF TGTGCCAGCAGTTTACAGAGAAGGTTCATAGAGACCCAGTACTTC
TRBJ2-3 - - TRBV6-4 CASSRTAGDTQYF TGTGCCAGCAGTAGGACCGCCGGAGATACGCAGTATTTT
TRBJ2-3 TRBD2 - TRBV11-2 CVSSLGSGVADTQYF TGTGTCAGCAGCTTAGGCAGCGGGGTAGCAGATACGCAGTATTTT
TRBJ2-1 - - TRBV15 CATSRNPGATYNEQFF TGTGCCACCAGCAGAAACCCCGGGGCTACCTACAATGAGCAGTTCTTC
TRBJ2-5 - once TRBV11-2 CASSLTSQTRYF TGTGCCAGCAGCTTAACGTCACAGACCCGGTACTTC
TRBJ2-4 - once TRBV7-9 CASIGEAKNIQYF TGTGCATCCATCGGGGAAGCCAAAAACATTCAGTACTTC
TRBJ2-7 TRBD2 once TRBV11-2 CASSSPLGGRYVQYF TGTGCCAGCAGCTCTCCACTAGGCGGGAGGTACGTGCAGTACTTC
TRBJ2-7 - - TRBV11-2 CASITFTTPGRFNEQYF TGTGCCAGCATCACCTTCACAACGCCGGGTAGGTTCAACGAGCAGTACTTC